This TCR beta chain was profiled in a study of blood T cells in healthy people across ages. Across the whole study: Roughly one uniquely barcoded beta molecule per two T cells was captured.

To note about this clonotype: Its specificity is not known.

Study-wide findings and caveats: As naive T cell percentage varied, TCR beta diversity correlated strongly with it.

Primers used in a second PCR of roughly 6 to 11 cycles were a sample-barcoded 5' primer and a J-beta primer mix. Each CDR3 protein gets one entry after TCRdb re-called the 5' RACE reads with MiXCR. The sample includes approximately 790,000 distinct CDR3 sequences, less than 80% of them seen just once. Per germline, CDR1 SNHLY and CDR2 FYNNEI. V lost 4 bases, J lost 0 bases, and 13 bases lay in between. This CDR3 spans 16 amino acids. The clonotype originates from a man between 25 and 39 years old in good health. Sequenced sample: blood. The V gene is TRBV2, the J gene TRBJ2-1, with a weak D call TRBD2 (5 bases). CDR3 DNA sequence: TGTGCCAGCAGTGGGAGAGGGCGGTACTCCTACAATGAGCAGTTCTTC. Residues: CASSGRGRYSYNEQFF.